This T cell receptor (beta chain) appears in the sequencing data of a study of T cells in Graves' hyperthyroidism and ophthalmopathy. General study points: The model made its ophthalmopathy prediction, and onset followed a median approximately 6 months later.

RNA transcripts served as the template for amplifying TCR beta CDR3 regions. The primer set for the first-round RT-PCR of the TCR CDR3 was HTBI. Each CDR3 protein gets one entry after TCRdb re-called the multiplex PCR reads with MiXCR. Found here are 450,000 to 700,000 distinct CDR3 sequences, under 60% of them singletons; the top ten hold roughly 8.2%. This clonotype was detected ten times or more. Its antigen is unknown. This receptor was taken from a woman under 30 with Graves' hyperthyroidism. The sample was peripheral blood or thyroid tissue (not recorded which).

CDR3 in amino acids: CASSYWQVGQPQHF. CDR3 nucleotides: TGTGCCAGCAGTTATTGGCAGGTCGGCCAGCCCCAGCATTTT. The J gene is TRBJ1-5, the V gene TRBV12-3 or TRBV12-4, with D hard to call. V was clipped by 4 bases and J by 7 bases, with 14 bases between them. The length of the CDR3 is 14 residues.